Listed here are 11 T cell receptor beta chains from one sample, sequenced in a study of T cell responses to AZD1222 COVID-19 vaccine. Libraries were prepared by immunoSEQ multiplex PCR; TCRdb keeps only in-frame clonotypes and omits some of them. The sample lists around 150,000 clones, about 90% occurring once. The sequencing used peripheral blood, collected 28 days after the second AZD1222 dose. These receptors all stem from an adult who received the AZD1222 COVID-19 vaccine.

V usage is TRBV30 and J usage is TRBJ1-2, with 8 bases identical to TRBD1. The CDR3 has 14 amino acids. Germline trimming cut 4 bases from V and 8 bases from J; bases unmatched to any gene: 12. CDR1 is GTSNPN, CDR2 SVGIG, per germline (reference sequence). CDR3 coding DNA: TGTGCCTGGACCAGGGACCAGGGGGCCGGCGGCTACACCTTC. Encoded protein: CAWTRDQGAGGYTF.

The chain combines TRBV5-8 with TRBJ2-1; 10 nucleotides match TRBD2. V lost 0 bases, J lost 4 bases, and 4 bases stayed unmatched. Germline V gene data show CDR1 as SGHTS and CDR2 as YDEGEE. This CDR3 is built from 16 residues. CDR3 loop: CASSLDLAGAYNEQFF. CDR3 sequence (DNA): TGTGCCAGCAGCTTGGATCTAGCGGGGGCTTACAATGAGCAGTTCTTC. The full variable domain, in which reference TRBV5-8 and TRBJ2-1 provide the parts outside the CDR3, is EAGVTQSPTHLIKTRGQQATLRCSPISGHTSVYWYQQALGLGLQFLLWYDEGEERNRGNFPPRFSGRQFPNYSSELNVNALELEDSALYLCASSLDLAGAYNEQFFGPGTRLTVL.

This chain's CDR3 is CASSSEGLAGSDTQYF. The CDR3 region has the DNA TGTGCCAGCAGCTCTGAAGGACTAGCGGGCTCTGATACGCAGTATTTT. The genes are TRBV11-2 and TRBJ2-3; 11 bases agree with TRBD2. After removal of 4 bases from V and 6 bases from J, the junction contained 9 bases not matched to a gene. The CDR3 runs 16 residues. The germline CDR1 and CDR2 sequences are SGHAT and FQNNGV.

This clone was observed once. This chain links TRBV5-1 with TRBJ1-1; 7 nucleotides agree with TRBD1. V lost 1 base to trimming and J lost 4 bases; unmatched junction nucleotides: 10. The CDR3 has 16 amino acids. Germline V CDR1 and CDR2: SGHRS, YFSETQ. The DNA for the CDR3 is TGCGCCAGCAGCTTGACTGGAGCAGGGGGAGGCACTGAAGCTTTCTTT. Encoded protein: CASSLTGAGGGTEAFF.

The V and J genes are TRBV7-2 and TRBJ2-2; tentative D call: TRBD1 (5 bases). Per germline, CDR1 SGHTA and CDR2 FQGNSA. Trimming left V 3 bases short and J 1 base short, with 15 bases between. The CDR3 extends over 17 amino acids. The CDR3 DNA reads as TGTGCCAGCAGCTTTCAAACGACAGCCCTGAACACCGGGGAGCTGTTTTTT. This translates into CASSFQTTALNTGELFF.

V usage is TRBV12-3 or TRBV12-4 and J usage is TRBJ1-2; no clear D. CDR3 length equals 13 residues. V dropped 7 bases and J dropped 4 bases, with 13 bases sitting between them. CDR3 DNA sequence: TGTGCCAGCACGCGCTTCCCAGGCTATGGCTACACCTTC. Protein: CASTRFPGYGYTF.

V gene TRBV27 combines with J gene TRBJ1-5; D is perhaps TRBD1 (5 bases). Germline CDR1 and CDR2: MNHEY and SMNVEV (reference sequence). Trimming stripped 3 bases from V and 7 bases from J, with 19 bases between. There are 16 residues in the CDR3. CDR3 residues: CASSLGGAEGGQPQHF. The CDR3 DNA follows: TGTGCCAGCAGTTTGGGAGGGGCAGAAGGCGGGCAGCCCCAGCATTTT.

The V gene is TRBV3-1 (or the pseudogene TRBV3-2), the J gene TRBJ2-1, with 7 bases fitting TRBD2. Unmatched junction bases numbered 2, after V lost 1 base and J lost 2 bases. The CDR3 runs to 15 residues. Germline CDR1 is LGHDT and CDR2 is YNNKEL (reference sequence). In nucleotides, the CDR3 is TGTGCCAGCAGCCAAGGGGGAGGGGCCTACAATGAGCAGTTCTTC. Its translation is CASSQGGGAYNEQFF.

The gene calls are TRBV6-1 and TRBJ1-4; D is perhaps TRBD1 (6 bases). V was shortened by 2 bases and J by 4 bases, with 11 bases between the two germline ends. Germline CDR1 is MNHNS and CDR2 is SASEGT. The CDR3 contains 15 residues. Here the CDR3 reads CASSEIGGSNEKLFF. As DNA, the CDR3 is TGTGCCAGCAGTGAAATAGGGGGAAGTAATGAAAAACTGTTTTTT.

The chain employs TRBV27 and TRBJ1-4; TRBD1 matches at 9 bases. J gave up 7 bases and V 3 bases, and 15 bases lay outside the gene matches. This CDR3 has 18 residues. Germline lookup yields CDR1 MNHEY and CDR2 SMNVEV (reference sequence). The CDR3 region has the DNA TGTGCCAGCAGTTTTTCGGGACAGGGAGTCTCCGCGGGTGAAAAACTGTTTTTT. Protein product: CASSFSGQGVSAGEKLFF.

The rearrangement links TRBV29-1 to TRBJ2-1; D gene ambiguous. The V gene's germline CDR1 is SQVTM and CDR2 ANQGSEA. V lost 6 bases to trimming and J lost 3 bases, with 12 bases between them. This CDR3 has 13 amino acids. CDR3 residues: CSVEQSLYNEQFF. CDR3 sequence (DNA): TGCAGCGTGGAGCAGAGTCTCTACAATGAGCAGTTCTTC.